Below, 19 T cell receptor beta chains from the same sample are listed, as sequenced in a study of T cells after yellow fever vaccination. In TCRdb, the 5' RACE reads were re-called with MiXCR into one record per CDR3 protein. The sample holds some 350,000 distinct CDR3 sequences, roughly 8.7% seen once. The sample here was PBMCs, taken on the day of the first yellow fever vaccination. All receptors come from a man between 18 and 29 years old who received the YFV17D yellow fever vaccine.

The gene calls are TRBV7-6 and TRBJ2-5; TRBD2 matches 15 bases. With 4 bases clipped from V and 5 bases from J, the junction kept 14 bases outside the gene matches. There are 19 residues in the CDR3. The V gene's germline CDR1 is SGHVS and CDR2 FNYEAQ. CDR3: CASSSYPRGLAGGRETQYF. As DNA, the CDR3 is TGTGCCAGCAGCTCGTACCCCCGGGGACTAGCGGGGGGACGGGAGACCCAGTACTTC.

The rearrangement joins TRBV4-3 to TRBJ2-3; D possibly corresponds to TRBD2 (7 bases). Trimming took off 0 bases at V and 5 bases at J, with 15 bases between the two ends. Germline lookup yields CDR1 LGHNA and CDR2 YSLEER. CDR3 length equals 16 residues. The CDR3 reads CASSQDRGAGKDTQYF. CDR3 sequence (DNA): TGCGCCAGCAGCCAAGATCGGGGGGCGGGGAAAGATACGCAGTATTTT.

Concerning this clonotype itself: One junction end disagrees with the germline gene, perhaps due to a read error. The chain links TRBV6-5 to TRBJ2-1; 10 nucleotides match TRBD2. This CDR3 is 15 amino acids long. Per the germline V gene, CDR1 is MNHEY and CDR2 is SVGAGI. The CDR3 bases are TGTGGCAGCAGTTACGTACTAGCGGGGTACAATGAGCAGTTCTTC. This gives the protein CGSSYVLAGYNEQFF.

The rearrangement links TRBV6-5 to TRBJ1-1; D is uncertain. Trimming shortened V by 2 bases and J by 1 base, and 8 bases separated the two germline ends. This CDR3 has 14 amino acids. The V gene's germline CDR1 is MNHEY and CDR2 SVGAGI. In DNA, the CDR3 is TGTGCCAGCAGTTACGCGCCGGCGAACACTGAAGCTTTCTTT. Its translation: CASSYAPANTEAFF.

J is TRBJ2-4 and V is TRBV20-1; D perhaps matches TRBD1 (6 bases). Germline values: CDR1 DFQATT, CDR2 SNEGSKA (reference sequence). V lost 1 base to trimming and J lost 3 bases, with 25 bases between them. This CDR3 region has 19 residues. DNA of the CDR3: TGCAGTGCTAGAGGGTCACTTTTCGTAGGGGGTTTAGTCAAAAACATTCAGTACTTC. Its protein product is CSARGSLFVGGLVKNIQYF.

This clonotype was seen a handful of times. The CDR3 bases are TGTGCCAGTAGTAATCAGGGGTTCGGTTCACCCCTCCACTTT. This encodes CASSNQGFGSPLHF. The chain couples TRBV19 to TRBJ1-6, with D perhaps matching TRBD1 (6 bases). Deletions cut 4 bases from V and 9 bases from J, with 13 bases between. Germline assignment: CDR1 LNHDA and CDR2 SQIVND (reference sequence). The CDR3 is 14 residues long.

With respect to this clonotype: The junction differs from germline at one of its ends, possibly a read error. The CDR3 DNA reads TGCGCCAGCACCTTGACCGGGGGTGAAGCTTTCTTT. Residues: CASTLTGGEAFF. The genes are TRBV5-1 and TRBJ1-1; the D gene is possibly TRBD1 (5 bases). Germline CDR1 reads SGHRS; CDR2 reads YFSETQ. The CDR3 totals 12 residues.

This clonotype was recorded a few times. This sequence joins TRBV7-6 and TRBJ2-7; D call uncertain. This CDR3 has 15 residues. V lost 0 bases, J lost 1 base, and 10 bases lay in between. The germline V gene has CDR1 SGHVS and CDR2 FNYEAQ. The CDR3 nucleotides read TGTGCCAGCAGCTTAGCTCCTGACGGGTCCTACGAGCAGTACGTC. Encoded protein: CASSLAPDGSYEQYV.

The chain is built from TRBV3-1 and TRBJ2-1, with 13 positions matching TRBD2. The V gene end was trimmed by 4 bases and the J gene end by 5 bases; junction bases not matched to a gene: 2. Germline CDR1 is LGHDT and CDR2 is YNNKEL (reference sequence). This CDR3 region has 15 residues. The CDR3 DNA follows: TGTGCCAGCAGCCGGGGACTAGCGGGGCACAATGAGCAGTTCTTC. Its translation: CASSRGLAGHNEQFF.

This clonotype showed up just a few times. Germline is not matched at one junction end, which may reflect a read error. The chain combines TRBV5-1 with TRBJ2-5; 7 bases align to TRBD1. The CDR3 runs to 13 residues. Germline lookup yields CDR1 SGHRS and CDR2 YFSETQ. CDR3 sequence (DNA): TGCGCCAGCAGCCCCACCGTGTTATGGGACAGTGTCTTC. This codes for CASSPTVLWDSVF.

This rearrangement joins TRBV13 to TRBJ2-7; D ambiguous. V was shortened by 2 bases and J by 4 bases, with 6 bases between the two germline ends. Per the germline V gene, CDR1 is PRHDT and CDR2 is FYEKMQ (reference sequence). This CDR3 spans 12 amino acids. CDR3 in amino acids: CASSLHSYEQYV. The CDR3 bases are TGTGCCAGCAGCTTACACTCGTACGAGCAGTACGTC.

The sample holds one count of this clonotype. This chain joins TRBV5-4 and TRBJ2-4, with a possible D match to TRBD1 (6 bases). V was trimmed by 4 bases and J by 6 bases, leaving 14 bases between them. Germline assignment: CDR1 SGHNT and CDR2 YYREEE (reference sequence). This CDR3 is 14 amino acids long. The CDR3 bases are TGTGCCAGCAGCCGGGACACCGATAGAAACATTCAGTACTTC. Protein sequence: CASSRDTDRNIQYF.

Many counts were recorded for this clonotype. The genes are TRBV12-3 or TRBV12-4 and TRBJ2-7; TRBD1 aligns across 9 bases. J gave up 2 bases and V 3 bases, and 11 bases lay outside the gene matches. There are 17 residues in the CDR3. As DNA, the CDR3 is TGTGCCAGCAGTTTTGGGACAGGGAGATTCGGGGCCTACGAGCAGTACTTC. It codes for CASSFGTGRFGAYEQYF.

This clonotype has more than one count but fewer than ten. The CDR3, as DNA: TGCGCCAGCAGCCAAGAAGGGAACAGGAATGAAAAACTGTTTTTT. Its translation is CASSQEGNRNEKLFF. The rearrangement links TRBV4-1 to TRBJ1-4; a possible D gene is TRBD1 (5 bases). The CDR3 spans 15 residues. Germline-derived CDR1 and CDR2 are MGHRA and YSYEKL. V lost 0 bases, J lost 5 bases, and 10 bases lay in between.

The chain carries TRBV12-3 or TRBV12-4 and TRBJ2-7; weak D call: TRBD1 (6 bases). Trimming took 6 bases from V and 3 from J, leaving 12 bases between them. CDR3 length: 13 residues. The CDR3 DNA follows: TGTGCCAGCAGCCAAGGGGGAGACTACGAGCAGTACGTC. Translation gives CASSQGGDYEQYV.

This clonotype has just a few counts. The chain links TRBV4-2 to TRBJ2-2; either TRBD1 or TRBD2 may supply D (7 bases each). This CDR3 comprises 15 residues. V was pared by 0 bases and J by 7 bases, with 12 bases between. Germline assignment: CDR1 LGHNA and CDR2 YNFKEQ. In DNA, the CDR3 is TGTGCCAGCAGCCAAGAGCAGGGGGGGAGCGGGGAGCTGTTTTTT. This encodes CASSQEQGGSGELFF.

The chain combines TRBV11-2 with TRBJ2-3; 10 bases are shared with TRBD2. Germline V lookup: CDR1 SGHAT, CDR2 FQNNGV. The CDR3 runs 19 residues. Unmatched junction bases numbered 14, after V lost 5 bases and J lost 0 bases. CDR3 nucleotide sequence: TGTGCCAGCAGCACGCGGCAGCGGGGGGGCCCCCGGAGCACAGATACGCAGTATTTT. Translation: CASSTRQRGGPRSTDTQYF.

This clonotype was picked up a small number of times. The chain employs TRBV7-9 and TRBJ1-6; no reliable D call. Germline CDR1 and CDR2: SEHNR and FQNEAQ (reference sequence). Trimming shortened V by 1 base and J by 8 bases, and 9 bases separated the two germline ends. The CDR3 runs to 14 residues. This chain's CDR3 is CASSLGVTHSPLHF. As DNA, the CDR3 is TGTGCCAGCAGCTTAGGTGTGACCCATTCACCCCTCCACTTT.

This clonotype was seen many times. The chain couples TRBV18 to TRBJ2-3; TRBD2 matches 7 bases. Unmatched junction bases numbered 6, after V lost 1 base and J lost 2 bases. The CDR3 runs to 16 residues. CDR1 KGHSH and CDR2 LQKENI come from the germline V gene. The CDR3 loop is CASSPLGLGPTDTQYF. CDR3 nucleotides: TGTGCCAGCTCACCACTAGGACTAGGCCCCACAGATACGCAGTATTTT.